The T cell receptor (beta chain) described here comes from a study of beta chain features in type 1 diabetes. Study findings and constraints: The study found fewer insertions and more deletions at VDJ junctions in type 1 diabetes patients. Shorter templates might be favored by PCR, equally in patients and controls.

Heparinised blood was drawn once per donor, averaging about 0.11 L. Cell sorting via CD45RO/CCR7/CD25/CD127/CD95/CD27 was performed to obtain CD4+ naive, central memory, regulatory and stem cell-like memory cells. The entirety of the isolated RNA underwent reverse transcription, so expressed TCRB transcripts were sequenced. The repertoire was sequenced with immunoSEQ multiplex PCR; TCRdb's copy has only in-frame clones and lacks some. The sample holds around 350,000 clones, 10% to 15% seen once. CDR1 SGHVS and CDR2 FQNEAQ come from the germline V gene. V lost 1 base and J lost 0; bases outside the gene matches: 3. The CDR3 sequence is 16 residues long. Of note for this clone: Its antigen remains unknown.

The sample comprised naive CD4+ T cells from blood. The chain carries TRBV7-8 and TRBJ2-7, with 10 bases aligning to TRBD2. The TCR was taken from a young man in good health. The CDR3 DNA reads TGTGCCAGCAGCTTAGATCTAGCGGGAGACTCCTACGAGCAGTACTTC. It translates to CASSLDLAGDSYEQYF.